This TCR beta chain came from a study of Ad26.COV2.S vaccination and SARS-CoV-2 variants (dated by TCRdb to the early 2020s). Looking at the study overall: Donors in the vaccine arm were drawn from COV1001, a multicentre, randomized, double-blind, placebo-controlled phase I-IIa trial testing Ad26.COV2.S in healthy adults. Ad26.COV2.S was administered intramuscularly at a dose of 5x10^10 or 1x10^11 viral particles, either as one shot or as two shots given 56 days apart. Sequencing of the TCRbeta repertoire served to evaluate the specificity and breadth of SARS-CoV-2-reactive T cell receptors following Ad26.COV2.S vaccination. A total of 32 samples were included in the TCR-sequenced set, comprising approximately 20 Ad26.COV2.S vaccine recipients, 5 placebo recipients and 8 SARS-CoV-2 convalescent individuals. Trial participants were randomized into five groups of five, in which low-dose or high-dose Ad26.COV2.S was given once or twice, or placebo was given on both occasions. Blinding of investigators to trial group allocation was maintained during experiments and outcome assessment.

About this clone: No cognate antigen has been identified for it. No much larger clonotype is one base removed from it; base qualities were not supplied.

The immunoSEQ Assay was used to sequence TCRbeta CDR3 regions. After extraction, genomic DNA underwent amplification by bias-controlled multiplex PCR, followed by high-throughput sequencing. The source study handled its data this way. To quantify the absolute abundance of every unique TCRbeta CDR3 region, sequences were collapsed and filtered. Usable DNA was measured by amplifying reference genes present in all nucleated cells, and TCRbeta template counts were normalized to that usable DNA to estimate T cell fraction. Repertoire TCRs were annotated as SARS-CoV-2-specific when V gene, CDR3 amino acid sequence and J gene were exactly matched to a known reactive TCR set. The reference SARS-CoV-2 TCR set came from MIRA and was filtered for enrichment in COVID-19-positive ImmuneCODE repertoires, removing public or cross-reactive TCRs. Using the MIRA antigens, annotated TCRs were further analysed by specific ORF or by position within an ORF. Depth was the summed frequency of annotated unique rearrangements, while breadth was defined as annotated unique rearrangements over total unique productive rearrangements. Two-sided Wilcoxon rank-sum tests were applied when comparing TCR breadth between groups. TCRdb obtained this table from immuneACCESS and retained in-frame rearrangements with V and J assigned. These tables miss some clones; where compared with another copy, unresolved V genes account for less than half of the shortfall, and the remainder is unexplained. V, J and clone size derive from that table, while D and trimming were established from the DNA sequence. The sample profile shows 300,000 to 350,000 clones; 85% of them were found once. Jointly, the top ten make up 2% to 2.5% of the sample.

V is shortened by 3 bases, J by 0 bases, and the region joining them spans 14 bases. Taken from the germline V gene, the CDR1 and CDR2 loops are SGHTA and FQGNSA. The CDR3 contains 17 residues, cysteine and phenylalanine counted. Just the 51-base CDR3 DNA is kept, in frame starting at base 1. Study-level results and caveats: The authors noted that total T cell responses may have been underestimated by the TCR breadth and depth analyses. The study was not powered to compare responses between vaccine doses or regimens. Spike-specific TCR breadth was higher in Ad26.COV2.S recipients than in placebo recipients (P = 0.0014). Comparable non-spike TCR breadth was observed between vaccine and placebo recipients, consistent with only spike being contained in the vaccine. After vaccination, substantial breadth of spike-specific CD8+ and CD4+ T cell responses was reported.

Explained via the paper, the treatment or condition label denotes: 15 to 20 received Ad26.COV2.S at low or high dose, single or two shots; several received placebo; per-sample allocation not given. For vaccine and placebo recipients, repertoires were sequenced using samples collected on day 63 after the first injection. In Cohort 1b, some 25 adults aged 18-55 years were enrolled at a single site in Boston, USA, between 29 July and 7 August 2020. Ad26.COV2.S consisted of a replication-incompetent adenovirus type 26 vector by which a prefusion-stabilized SARS-CoV-2 spike protein from the original Wuhan strain was expressed.

The sequence joins TRBV7-2 to TRBJ2-2; no D gene is confidently identified. The material sequenced was peripheral blood, taken in a trial of Ad26.COV2.S vaccine versus placebo. This receptor was identified in a person between 18 and 65 years old who received the Ad26.COV2.S COVID-19 vaccine or a placebo. The DNA sequence is TGTGCCAGCAGCTTCGGGTCATGGACCGCGAACACCGGGGAGCTGTTTTTT. This codes for CASSFGSWTANTGELFF.